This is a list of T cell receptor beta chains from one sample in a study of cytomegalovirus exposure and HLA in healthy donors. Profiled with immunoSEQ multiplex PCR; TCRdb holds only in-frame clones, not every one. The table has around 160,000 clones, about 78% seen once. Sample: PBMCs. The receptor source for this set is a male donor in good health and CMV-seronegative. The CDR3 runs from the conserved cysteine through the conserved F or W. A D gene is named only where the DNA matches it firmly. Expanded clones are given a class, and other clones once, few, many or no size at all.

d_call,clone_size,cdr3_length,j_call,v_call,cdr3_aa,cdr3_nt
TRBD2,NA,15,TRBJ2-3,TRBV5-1,CASRGSGVVGDTQYF,TGCGCCAGCAGGGGTAGCGGGGTCGTCGGGGATACGCAGTATTTT
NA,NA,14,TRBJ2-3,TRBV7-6,CASSQGGFTDTQYF,TGTGCCAGCAGCCAGGGGGGTTTCACAGATACGCAGTATTTT
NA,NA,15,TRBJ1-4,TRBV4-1,CASSPEGGQGEKLFF,TGCGCCAGCAGCCCCGAGGGGGGGCAGGGGGAAAAACTGTTTTTT
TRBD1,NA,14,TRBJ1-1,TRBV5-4,CASSPRTGPTEAFF,TGTGCCAGCAGCCCCCGGACAGGGCCCACTGAAGCTTTCTTT
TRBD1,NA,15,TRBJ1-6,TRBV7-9,CASSFNTGDNSPLHF,TGTGCCAGCAGCTTTAATACAGGGGATAATTCACCCCTCCACTTT
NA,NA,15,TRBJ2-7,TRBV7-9,CASSTEGHSFYEQYF,TGTGCCAGCAGCACAGAGGGTCACAGTTTTTACGAGCAGTACTTC
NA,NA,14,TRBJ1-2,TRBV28,CASSFPPAGYGYTF,TGTGCCAGCAGTTTCCCCCCCGCAGGCTATGGCTACACCTTC
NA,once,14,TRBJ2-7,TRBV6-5,CASSYVQDSYEQYF,TGTGCCAGCAGTTACGTACAGGATTCCTACGAGCAGTACTTC
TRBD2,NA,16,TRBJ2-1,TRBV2,CASGTLAGGLGNEQFF,TGTGCCAGCGGAACCCTAGCGGGGGGGCTAGGGAATGAGCAGTTCTTC
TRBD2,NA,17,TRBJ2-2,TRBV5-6,CASSRKREASNTGELFF,TGTGCCAGCAGTCGAAAGCGGGAAGCCTCGAACACCGGGGAGCTGTTTTTT
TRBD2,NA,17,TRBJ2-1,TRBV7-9,CASRIAGGGSSYNEQFF,TGTGCCAGCAGAATAGCAGGAGGCGGGAGCTCCTACAATGAGCAGTTCTTC
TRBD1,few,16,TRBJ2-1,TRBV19,CASSIYRDRGRNEQFF,TGTGCCAGTAGTATCTACCGGGACAGGGGCAGGAATGAGCAGTTCTTC
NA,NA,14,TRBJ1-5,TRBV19,CASSTRQPNQPQHF,TGTGCCAGTAGTACCAGACAGCCCAATCAGCCCCAGCATTTT
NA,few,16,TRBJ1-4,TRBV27,CASSLSAIPTNEKLFF,TGTGCCAGCAGTTTATCGGCCATTCCAACTAATGAAAAACTGTTTTTT
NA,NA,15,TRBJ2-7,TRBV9,CASSVAYGRTYEQYF,TGTGCCAGCAGCGTAGCTTATGGCAGGACCTACGAGCAGTACTTC
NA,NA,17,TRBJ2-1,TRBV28,CASSLLLETSSYNEQFF,TGTGCCAGCAGTTTACTTCTGGAGACTAGCTCCTACAATGAGCAGTTCTTC
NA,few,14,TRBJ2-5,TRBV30,CAWISGMGQETQYF,TGTGCCTGGATTAGCGGAATGGGCCAAGAGACCCAGTACTTC
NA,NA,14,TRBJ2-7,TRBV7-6,CASSFDSGYGEQYF,TGTGCCAGCAGCTTCGATTCCGGGTACGGCGAGCAGTACTTC
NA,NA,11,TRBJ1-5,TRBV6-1,CASRASGAQHF,TGTGCCAGCAGGGCATCGGGGGCCCAGCATTTT
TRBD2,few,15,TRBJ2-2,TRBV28,CASSFGTAGAGELFF,TGTGCCAGCAGTTTCGGGACCGCGGGGGCCGGGGAGCTGTTTTTT
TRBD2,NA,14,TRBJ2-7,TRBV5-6,CASRTSGKSYEQYF,TGTGCCAGCCGGACTAGCGGGAAGTCCTACGAGCAGTACTTC
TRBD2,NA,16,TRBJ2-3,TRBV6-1,CASSEMGLTDTDTQYF,TGTGCCAGCAGTGAAATGGGACTAACAGACACAGATACGCAGTATTTT
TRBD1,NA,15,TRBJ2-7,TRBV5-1,CASSLRGQGNDEQYF,TGCGCCAGCAGCTTGAGGGGACAGGGGAACGACGAGCAGTACTTC
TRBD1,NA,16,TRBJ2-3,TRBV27,CASSLLAGGSTDTQYF,TGTGCCAGCAGTTTATTGGCAGGGGGAAGCACAGATACGCAGTATTTT
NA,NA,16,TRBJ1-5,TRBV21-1,CASSNRDRLSNQPQHF,TGTGCCAGCAGCAATAGGGACAGGTTAAGTAATCAGCCCCAGCATTTT
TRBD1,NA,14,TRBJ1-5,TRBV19,CASQNTGVRQPQHF,TGTGCCAGTCAGAATACAGGGGTTAGACAGCCCCAGCATTTT
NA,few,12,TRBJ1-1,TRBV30,CAWRYQRSEAFF,TGTGCCTGGAGATATCAGAGGTCTGAAGCTTTCTTT
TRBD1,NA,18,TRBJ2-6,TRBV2,CASSGRDRGNSGANVLTF,TGTGCCAGCAGTGGACGGGACAGGGGTAACTCTGGGGCCAACGTCCTGACTTTC
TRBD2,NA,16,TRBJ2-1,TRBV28,CASSSGLAGGPGEQFF,TGTGCCAGCAGTTCCGGACTAGCGGGAGGGCCAGGTGAGCAGTTCTTC
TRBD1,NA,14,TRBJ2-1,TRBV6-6,CASSYPGQGNEQFF,TGTGCCAGCAGTTACCCCGGACAGGGCAATGAGCAGTTCTTC
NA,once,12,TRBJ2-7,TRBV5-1,CASSLMQDEQYF,TGCGCCAGCAGCTTGATGCAGGACGAGCAGTACTTC
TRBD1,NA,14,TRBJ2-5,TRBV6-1,CASMTGGWVETQYF,TGTGCCAGCATGACAGGGGGCTGGGTGGAGACCCAGTACTTC
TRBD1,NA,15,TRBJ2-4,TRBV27,CASSLGPGGRNIQYF,TGTGCCAGCAGTTTAGGGCCAGGGGGTAGAAACATTCAGTACTTC
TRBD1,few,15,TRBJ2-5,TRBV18,CASSPPQGGSETQYF,TGTGCCAGCTCACCGCCACAGGGGGGATCAGAGACCCAGTACTTC
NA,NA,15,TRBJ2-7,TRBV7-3,CASSLAPAVSYEQYF,TGTGCCAGCAGCTTAGCGCCAGCGGTCTCCTACGAGCAGTACTTC
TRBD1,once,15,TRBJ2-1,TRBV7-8,CASSLAQGASNEQFF,TGTGCCAGCAGCTTAGCACAGGGGGCGTCAAATGAGCAGTTCTTC
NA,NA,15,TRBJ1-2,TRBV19,CASLPTALDPYGYTF,TGTGCCAGCCTTCCGACAGCTCTCGACCCTTATGGCTACACCTTC
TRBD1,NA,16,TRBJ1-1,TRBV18,CASSPGLNRGGTEAFF,TGTGCCAGCTCACCAGGCCTTAACAGGGGAGGCACTGAAGCTTTCTTT
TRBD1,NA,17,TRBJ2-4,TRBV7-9,CASSFPGTGVAKNIQYF,TGTGCCAGCAGCTTCCCCGGGACAGGGGTAGCCAAAAACATTCAGTACTTC
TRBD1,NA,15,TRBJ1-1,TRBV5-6,CASSSPGQGDTEAFF,TGTGCCAGCAGCAGCCCGGGACAGGGAGACACTGAAGCTTTCTTT
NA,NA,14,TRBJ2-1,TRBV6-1,CASSEVQGINEQFF,TGTGCCAGCAGTGAAGTCCAGGGTATCAATGAGCAGTTCTTC
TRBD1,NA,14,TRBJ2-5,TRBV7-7,CASSQGQAGETQYF,TGTGCTAGCAGCCAGGGACAGGCTGGGGAGACCCAGTACTTC
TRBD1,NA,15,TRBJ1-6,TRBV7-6,CASSLAGQANSPLHF,TGTGCCAGCAGCTTAGCAGGACAGGCCAATTCACCCCTCCACTTT
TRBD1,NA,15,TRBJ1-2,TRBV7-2,CASSLTKGGAYGYTF,TGTGCCAGCAGCTTAACTAAAGGGGGCGCTTATGGCTACACCTTC
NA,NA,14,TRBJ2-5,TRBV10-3,CAITPSLAEETQYF,TGTGCCATCACCCCCTCCCTGGCGGAAGAGACCCAGTACTTC
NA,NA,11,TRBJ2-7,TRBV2,CASKELYEQYF,TGTGCCAGCAAAGAACTCTACGAGCAGTACTTC